This note documents a single T cell receptor beta chain sequence. Its antigen remains unknown. The PCR contained 60 Vbeta and 13 Jbeta primers. Per the original methods: As a later analysis found, there were 82 million or so unique TCR beta chains, of which approximately 10 million were shared. This table comes from immunoSEQ multiplex PCR, and its TCRdb copy is limited to in-frame clones, with some not included. V and J calls plus clone size are reproduced from that table; the DNA served to infer D and trimming. The sample lists roughly 43,000 clones; roughly 80% were seen once. Germline lookup yields CDR1 SGDLS and CDR2 YYNGEE. V trimming: 4 bases; J trimming: 4 bases; junction bases outside the gene matches: 10. The CDR3 has 15 amino acids. The record originates from a study of cytomegalovirus exposure and HLA in healthy donors. Study-wide results and limits: The authors later linked a missense DCLRE1C variant to TCR beta V- and J-gene trimming. A list of about 160 TCR beta chains associated with cytomegalovirus was given. Associated with HLA alleles at 0.05 false discovery rate in a later analysis were approximately 17,000 TCR beta sequences.

Sample: PBMCs. The rearrangement joins TRBV9 to TRBJ1-2; 7 bases agree with TRBD1. The clonotype was recovered from a man aged 25 to 40 in good health and CMV-seronegative. CDR3 DNA sequence: TGTGCCAGCAGCCCCTACAACGCAGGGGGCTATGGCTACACCTTC. It yields the protein CASSPYNAGGYGYTF.